The TCR beta chain under discussion was sequenced for a study of graft-versus-host responses after intestinal transplantation. Study outcomes and limitations: Ileal or blood samples showed some GvH clones first, and such clones were also found in recipient marrow.

This clone qualifies as medium-sized. CDR1 SGHNT and CDR2 YYREEE come from the germline V gene (reference sequence). The J segment lost 5 bases and the V segment lost 5 bases, leaving 8 bases of the junction unmatched. The CDR3 has 14 amino acids. Sequencing used immunoSEQ multiplex PCR; TCRdb keeps in-frame clones, though not all of them. The sample lists approximately 4,300 clones, about 22% occurring once. The starting material was alloreactive CD4+ T cells from a mixed lymphocyte reaction culture, obtained before transplantation. As to subset: CFSE-low proliferating T cells sorted from roughly six-day pre-transplant mixed lymphocyte reaction (GvH or HvG direction). This sequence joins TRBV5-4 and TRBJ2-5; 8 positions match TRBD2. The receptor's source is a human patient who was an organ donor for intestinal transplantation. This CDR3 is CASRDGGGQETQYF. CDR3 in DNA: TGTGCCAGCAGAGACGGGGGGGGGCAGGAGACCCAGTACTTC.